The 29 T cell receptor beta chains reported below all come from one sample, sequenced in a study of shared clonotypes between healthy human individuals. CD45RO negativity and positive selection for CCR7 defined naive CD8 cells, a population that excluded terminally differentiated effector memory CD45RA+ cells. Clones were read by immunoSEQ multiplex PCR, and TCRdb kept only the in-frame ones, dropping some. The sample includes just over 2,000,000 clones, about 95% of them seen just once. The specimen was naive CD8+ T cells sorted from blood. The receptor source for this set is a man between 18 and 29 years old in good health.

DNA of the CDR3: TGTGCCAGCAGCCTAGCGGGCAATGAGCAGTTCTTC. Translating gives CASSLAGNEQFF. The V gene is TRBV2, the J gene TRBJ2-1; 8 bases are a match to TRBD2. The V and J ends lost 6 bases and 6 bases, in that order; junction bases with no gene match: 1. This CDR3 comprises 12 residues. The V gene's germline CDR1 is SNHLY and CDR2 FYNNEI.

This chain uses TRBV29-1 with TRBJ2-1; TRBD1 aligns across 7 bases. Looked up from germline, CDR1 is SQVTM and CDR2 is ANQGSEA. V shed 5 bases, J shed 3 bases, and the junction held 4 bases outside the gene matches. The CDR3 sequence is 13 residues long. The chain's CDR3 is CSVTGTVYNEQFF. In nucleotides, the CDR3 is TGCAGCGTTACCGGGACAGTCTACAATGAGCAGTTCTTC.

This chain links TRBV5-1 with TRBJ1-2; D perhaps matches TRBD1 (6 bases). Germline-derived CDR1 and CDR2 are SGHRS and YFSETQ. V was clipped by 3 bases and J by 1 base, with 10 bases between them. There are 14 residues in the CDR3. CDR3 region: CASSSLQGNYGYTF. For the CDR3, the DNA is TGCGCCAGCAGCTCATTACAGGGTAACTATGGCTACACCTTC. Complete variable domain (other parts from reference TRBV5-1 and TRBJ1-2): KAGVTQTPRYLIKTRGQQVTLSCSPISGHRSVSWYQQTPGQGLQFLFEYFSETQRNKGNFPGRFSGRQFSNSRSEMNVSTLELGDSALYLCASSSLQGNYGYTFGSGTRLTVV.

The chain joins TRBV9 to TRBJ2-5; 12 nucleotides align to TRBD2. This CDR3 is built from 18 residues. CDR1 is SGDLS, CDR2 YYNGEE, per germline. The J segment lost 2 bases and the V segment lost 3 bases, leaving 11 bases of the junction unmatched. CDR3 DNA sequence: TGTGCCAGCAGCGGAACTAGCGGGGGGCACCAGGGGCAAGAGACCCAGTACTTC. It codes for CASSGTSGGHQGQETQYF.

The rearrangement uses TRBV18 and TRBJ2-1; 7 bases agree with TRBD1. The CDR3 runs to 16 residues. Trimming took 1 base from V and 5 from J; bases not matched to a gene: 8. CDR1 KGHSH and CDR2 LQKENI come from the germline V gene. The CDR3 spells CASSPRLQGENNEQFF. The CDR3 nucleotides are TGTGCCAGCTCACCACGGCTTCAGGGGGAAAACAATGAGCAGTTCTTC.

V gene TRBV19 combines with J gene TRBJ1-1, with D perhaps TRBD1 (5 bases). Germline V gene sequence: CDR1 LNHDA, CDR2 SQIVND (reference sequence). The CDR3 runs to 14 residues. The V end lost 1 base, the J end lost 1 base, and 7 bases lay between the germline ends. The CDR3 coding sequence is TGTGCCAGTAGTATAGCGGGGGGGAACACTGAAGCTTTCTTT. This gives the protein CASSIAGGNTEAFF.

This clone was seen only once. The genes are TRBV7-9 and TRBJ1-1; no reliable D call. Germline CDR1 is SEHNR and CDR2 is FQNEAQ (reference sequence). The CDR3 loop spans 12 amino acids. Between the trimmed V and J ends, which lost 5 bases and 5 bases, there was a span of 9 bases. CDR3 protein: CASSDRRTEAFF. The CDR3 DNA is TGTGCCAGCAGCGATCGACGGACTGAAGCTTTCTTT.

V usage is TRBV2 and J usage is TRBJ2-3, with D hard to call. Germline V gives CDR1 SNHLY, CDR2 FYNNEI. This CDR3 is built from 16 residues. V lost 2 bases and J 0 bases, leaving 12 bases between the germline ends. CDR3: CASSEWVGTSTDTQYF. In DNA form, the CDR3 reads TGTGCCAGCAGTGAATGGGTGGGCACTAGCACAGATACGCAGTATTTT.

The V gene is TRBV7-9, the J gene TRBJ1-5; 7 nucleotides match TRBD1. The germline CDR1 and CDR2 sequences are SEHNR and FQNEAQ (reference sequence). V was pared by 3 bases and J by 3 bases, with 2 bases of the junction left unmatched. The CDR3 spans 14 residues. This CDR3 is CASSFGQDNQPQHF. The CDR3 bases are TGTGCCAGCAGCTTTGGACAGGACAATCAGCCCCAGCATTTT.

For this clone: Other DNA sequences of this sample code for an identical CDR3. This chain joins TRBV5-1 and TRBJ1-1, with a possible D match to TRBD1 (5 bases). Germline loops: CDR1 SGHRS, CDR2 YFSETQ. Trimming took off 4 bases at V and 2 bases at J, with 12 bases between the two ends. This CDR3 contains 14 residues. The CDR3 coding sequence is TGCGCCAGCAGCCTATACCAGGGAAACACTGAAGCTTTCTTT. Translation: CASSLYQGNTEAFF.

This clone was recorded only once. The chain links TRBV4-3 to TRBJ2-7; 10 positions match TRBD1. Germline V CDR1 and CDR2: LGHNA, YSLEER. The CDR3 length is 15 residues. V was pared by 2 bases and J by 2 bases, with 3 bases of the junction left unmatched. CDR3 bases: TGCGCCAGCAGCCAATCCGGGACAGGGGCCTACGAGCAGTACTTC. Protein: CASSQSGTGAYEQYF.

The chain joins TRBV11-2 to TRBJ1-2; D gene ambiguous. Per the germline V gene, CDR1 is SGHAT and CDR2 is FQNNGV. CDR3 length: 13 amino acids. Trimming left V 5 bases short and J 1 base short, with 8 bases between. The CDR3 sequence: CASSLGFNYGYTF. The DNA for the CDR3 is TGTGCCAGCAGCCTCGGATTTAACTATGGCTACACCTTC.

DNA for the CDR3: TGTGCCAGCAGTTATGCCAGGGGGCCGTCTAATGAAAAACTGTTTTTT. It yields the protein CASSYARGPSNEKLFF. V gene TRBV28 combines with J gene TRBJ1-4; TRBD1 matches 8 bases. There are 16 residues in the CDR3. CDR1 MDHEN and CDR2 SYDVKM come from the germline V gene. Trimming at V came to 4 bases and at J to 3 bases, leaving 7 bases not matched to a gene.

This clone was found once. V usage is TRBV5-1 and J usage is TRBJ1-1; D unclear. The V and J ends lost 4 bases and 4 bases respectively, with 8 bases between them. This CDR3 comprises 12 residues. CDR1 is SGHRS, CDR2 YFSETQ, per germline. CDR3 region: CASSPHGTEAFF. The CDR3, as DNA: TGCGCCAGCAGCCCTCATGGCACTGAAGCTTTCTTT.

This clone came up once. The chain uses TRBV30 and TRBJ2-7; the D gene is possibly TRBD2 (7 bases). The CDR3 spans 14 residues. V gave up 2 bases and J gave up 5 bases, with 16 bases separating them. Per the germline V gene, CDR1 is GTSNPN and CDR2 is SVGIG (reference sequence). DNA for the CDR3: TGTGCCTGGAGTCAAAGGGGGGGAAGGAACGAGCAGTACTTC. As protein: CAWSQRGGRNEQYF.

Only one count was recorded for this clone. V usage is TRBV5-8 and J usage is TRBJ2-5, with D possibly being TRBD1 or TRBD2 (7 bases each). This CDR3 has 15 residues. Trimming left V 2 bases short and J 3 bases short, with 14 bases between. CDR1 and CDR2 (germline): SGHTS, YDEGEE. The CDR3 DNA sequence: TGTGCCAGCAGCTTCCTCGCAGGGGGGGAAGAGACCCAGTACTTC. It yields the protein CASSFLAGGEETQYF.

The CDR3 here is CASDGTGVGEQFF. The CDR3 region has the DNA TGTGCCAGCGATGGGACAGGCGTTGGTGAGCAGTTCTTC. This sequence joins TRBV6-1 and TRBJ2-1; TRBD1 aligns across 8 bases. The V gene's germline CDR1 is MNHNS and CDR2 SASEGT. The CDR3 runs to 13 residues. V lost 8 bases, J lost 9 bases, and 9 bases stayed unmatched.

The chain has TRBV9 and TRBJ1-3, with D possibly matching TRBD1 (6 bases). From germline, CDR1 is SGDLS and CDR2 YYNGEE. The V end was cut by 3 bases, the J end by 3 bases, with 10 bases between. The CDR3 covers 14 residues. CDR3 DNA: TGTGCCAGCAGCGAGGGGGGATATGGAAACACCATATATTTT. Encoded protein: CASSEGGYGNTIYF.

The chain couples TRBV4-3 to TRBJ2-7; TRBD2 agrees at 9 bases. V dropped 5 bases and J dropped 0; count of bases not matched to a gene: 5. The CDR3 sequence is 15 residues long. Germline V CDR1 and CDR2: LGHNA, YSLEER. CDR3 residues: CASSEGLAISYEQYF. In DNA form, the CDR3 reads TGCGCCAGCAGCGAAGGACTAGCGATCTCCTACGAGCAGTACTTC.

V gene TRBV29-1 combines with J gene TRBJ1-3; no firm D call. The CDR3 is made up of 13 amino acids. Trimming took off 6 bases at V and 4 bases at J, with 13 bases between the two ends. CDR1 SQVTM and CDR2 ANQGSEA come from the germline V gene. The CDR3 loop is CSVLGLTGNTIYF. CDR3 nucleotides: TGCAGCGTCCTCGGGCTGACGGGAAACACCATATATTTT. Filled out from reference TRBV29-1 and TRBJ1-3, the complete variable domain reads SAVISQKPSRDICQRGTSLTIQCQVDSQVTMMFWYRQQPGQSLTLIATANQGSEATYESGFVIDKFPISRPNLTFSTLTVSNMSPEDSSIYLCSVLGLTGNTIYFGEGSWLTVV.

The rearrangement links TRBV9 to TRBJ2-1; D tentatively fits TRBD1 or TRBD2 (5 bases each). The ends were cut back, 0 bases at V and 10 bases at J, with 17 bases in the middle. The germline CDR1 and CDR2 sequences are SGDLS and YYNGEE. This CDR3 has 15 residues. The CDR3, as DNA: TGTGCCAGCAGCGTAGTGGGCGACCATAGGGACGAGCAGTTCTTC. This encodes CASSVVGDHRDEQFF.

This clone came up a few times. The rearrangement uses TRBV2 and TRBJ2-7, with 10 bases fitting TRBD1. This CDR3 comprises 15 residues. Trimming took 6 bases from V and 0 from J; bases not matched to a gene: 5. The V gene's germline CDR1 is SNHLY and CDR2 FYNNEI. This chain's CDR3 is CASREDRGFSYEQYF. In DNA, the CDR3 is TGTGCCAGCAGAGAGGACAGGGGGTTCTCCTACGAGCAGTACTTC.

The rearrangement joins TRBV5-1 to TRBJ2-7; 14 bases fit TRBD2. Losses at the gene ends were 4 bases for V and 5 bases for J; bases not matched to a gene: 11. CDR3 length: 17 amino acids. Germline V lookup: CDR1 SGHRS, CDR2 YFSETQ. The CDR3 nucleotides are TGCGCCAGCAGCGCACGACTAGCGGGAGGGCCTTTAAACGAGCAGTACTTC. Its protein is CASSARLAGGPLNEQYF.

Comments on this clone: Within the sample, other DNA sequences also encode this same CDR3. The chain joins TRBV30 to TRBJ2-7; a possible D gene is TRBD1 (5 bases). The length of the CDR3 is 13 residues. From germline, CDR1 is GTSNPN and CDR2 SVGIG (reference sequence). Trimming pared 3 bases from V and 0 bases from J, leaving 9 bases between. The CDR3 DNA reads TGTGCCTGGAGCACAGGAAGCTCCTACGAGCAGTACTTC. Encoded protein: CAWSTGSSYEQYF.

A note on this clone: The same CDR3 can be traced to other DNA sequences in this sample. The chain employs TRBV4-1 and TRBJ2-1; perhaps TRBD1 as D (5 bases). Germline lookup yields CDR1 MGHRA and CDR2 YSYEKL. This CDR3 has 15 amino acids. V lost 3 bases and J 1 base, leaving 10 bases between the germline ends. CDR3 amino acids: CASSQDQGSYNEQFF. As DNA, the CDR3 is TGCGCCAGCAGCCAGGACCAGGGATCCTACAATGAGCAGTTCTTC.

The chain has TRBV13 and TRBJ2-2; D is unresolved. V gave up 3 bases and J gave up 7 bases, with 6 bases separating them. The CDR3 consists of 12 residues. The V gene's germline CDR1 is PRHDT and CDR2 FYEKMQ (reference sequence). CDR3 nucleotide sequence: TGTGCCAGCAGCTTTCTCCGCGGGGAGCTGTTTTTT. It yields the protein CASSFLRGELFF.

The CDR3 here is CASSFPGPEAFF. In DNA, the CDR3 is TGTGCCAGCAGTTTTCCCGGCCCCGAGGCTTTCTTT. This chain connects TRBV7-9 to TRBJ1-1; D not certain. Per the germline V gene, CDR1 is SEHNR and CDR2 is FQNEAQ (reference sequence). The CDR3 is made up of 12 amino acids. The V end lost 6 bases, the J end lost 11 bases, and 16 bases lay between the germline ends. Full variable domain (missing parts from reference TRBV7-9 and TRBJ1-1): DTGVSQNPRHKITKRGQNVTFRCDPISEHNRLYWYRQTLGQGPEFLTYFQNEAQLEKSRLLSDRFSAERPKGSFSTLEIQRTEQGDSAMYLCASSFPGPEAFFGQGTRLTVV.

This sequence joins TRBV2 and TRBJ2-1; 10 bases agree with TRBD2. This CDR3 contains 16 residues. The germline V gene encodes CDR1 SNHLY and CDR2 FYNNEI. Unmatched junction bases numbered 11, after V lost 4 bases and J lost 8 bases. The CDR3 loop reads CASSASLLAGWDEQFF. CDR3 DNA: TGTGCCAGCAGTGCATCGTTACTAGCGGGGTGGGATGAGCAGTTCTTC.

The CDR3 loop reads CASSLGPLAMGRETQYF. The CDR3 DNA reads TGTGCCAGCAGCTTGGGACCGCTAGCTATGGGGCGAGAGACCCAGTACTTC. The chain has TRBV11-2 and TRBJ2-5; either TRBD1 or TRBD2 may fit D (5 bases each). Germline CDR1 and CDR2: SGHAT and FQNNGV. V dropped 3 bases and J dropped 4 bases, with 21 bases sitting between them. The CDR3 covers 17 residues.